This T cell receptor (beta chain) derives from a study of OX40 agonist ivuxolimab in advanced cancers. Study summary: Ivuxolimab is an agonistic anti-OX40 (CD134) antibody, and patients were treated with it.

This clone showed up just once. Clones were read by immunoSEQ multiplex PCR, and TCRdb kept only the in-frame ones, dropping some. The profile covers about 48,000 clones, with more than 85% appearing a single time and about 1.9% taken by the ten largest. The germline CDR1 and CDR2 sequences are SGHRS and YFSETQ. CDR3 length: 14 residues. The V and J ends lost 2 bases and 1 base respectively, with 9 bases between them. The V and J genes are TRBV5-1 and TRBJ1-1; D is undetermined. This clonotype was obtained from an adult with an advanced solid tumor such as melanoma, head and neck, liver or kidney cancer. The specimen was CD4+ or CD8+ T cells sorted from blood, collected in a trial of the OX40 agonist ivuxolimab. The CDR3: CASSFGWENTEAFF. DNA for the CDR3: TGCGCCAGCAGCTTTGGGTGGGAGAACACTGAAGCTTTCTTT.